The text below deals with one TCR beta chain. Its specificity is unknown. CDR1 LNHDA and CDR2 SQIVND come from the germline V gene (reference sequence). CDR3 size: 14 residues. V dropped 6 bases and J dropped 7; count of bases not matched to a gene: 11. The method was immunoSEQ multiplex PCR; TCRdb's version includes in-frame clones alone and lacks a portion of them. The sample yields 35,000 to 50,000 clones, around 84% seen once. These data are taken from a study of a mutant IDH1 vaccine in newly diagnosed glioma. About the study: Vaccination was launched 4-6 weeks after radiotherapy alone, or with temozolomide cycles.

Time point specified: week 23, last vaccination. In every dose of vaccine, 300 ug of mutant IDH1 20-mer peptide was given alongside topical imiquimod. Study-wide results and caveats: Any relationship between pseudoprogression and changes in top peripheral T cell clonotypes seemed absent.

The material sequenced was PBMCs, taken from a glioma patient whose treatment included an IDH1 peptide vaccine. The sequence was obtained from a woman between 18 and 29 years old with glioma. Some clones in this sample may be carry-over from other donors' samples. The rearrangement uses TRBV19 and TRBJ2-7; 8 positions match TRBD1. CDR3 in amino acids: CASRGQAAWGEQYF. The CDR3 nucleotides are TGTGCCAGTAGGGGACAGGCCGCCTGGGGGGAGCAGTACTTC.